This is a list of T cell receptor beta chains from one sample in a study of blood T cell repertoires in COVID-19. Only in-frame clones appear in the TCRdb table, and some are missing; sequencing was by immunoSEQ multiplex PCR. The sample lists about 300,000 clones; under 90% were seen once. Material for sequencing was PBMCs or T cells enriched from blood (not recorded which). The receptors stem from a woman in her fifties or sixties who had been exposed to COVID-19. CDR3s include the opening cysteine and the closing phenylalanine or tryptophan. The D gene is left open where the match is weak. Clone sizes are given selectively: once, few, many, or a class where the clone is expanded.

abundance	v_gene	d_gene	j_gene	len	CDR3aa	CDR3nt
NA	TRBV3-1/TRBV3-2	NA	TRBJ2-1	13	CASSQMPLNEQFF	TGTGCCAGCAGCCAAATGCCACTCAATGAGCAGTTCTTC
NA	TRBV28	TRBD1	TRBJ1-1	16	CASSLAGQASNTEAFF	TGTGCCAGCAGTTTAGCGGGACAGGCCTCGAACACTGAAGCTTTCTTT
once	TRBV28	NA	TRBJ1-4	12	CASSTPGGKLFF	TGTGCCAGCAGTACTCCGGGGGGTAAACTGTTTTTT
NA	TRBV5-1	TRBD1	TRBJ2-3	14	CASSTGLSTDTQYF	TGCGCCAGTTCGACAGGGCTCTCCACAGATACGCAGTATTTT
NA	TRBV30	NA	TRBJ1-4	12	CACGRANEKLFF	TGTGCCTGCGGCAGGGCTAATGAAAAACTGTTTTTT
NA	TRBV10-2	TRBD1	TRBJ2-7	14	CASKWGQGTYEQYF	TGCGCCAGCAAGTGGGGACAGGGAACCTACGAGCAGTACTTC
NA	TRBV7-2	TRBD1	TRBJ2-1	14	CASSVTGGMDEQFF	TGTGCCAGCAGCGTTACAGGGGGCATGGATGAGCAGTTCTTC
NA	TRBV28	NA	TRBJ2-7	15	CASSFSGQGSYEQYF	TGTGCCAGCAGTTTCTCAGGGCAGGGCTCCTACGAGCAGTACTTC
NA	TRBV19	TRBD2	TRBJ2-5	14	CASSLGTSPETQYF	TGTGCCAGTAGCTTAGGGACTAGCCCAGAGACCCAGTACTTC
NA	TRBV10-3	NA	TRBJ1-2	15	CAISEWAGSGYGYTF	TGTGCCATCAGTGAGTGGGCAGGGTCGGGCTATGGCTACACCTTC
NA	TRBV28	NA	TRBJ1-2	14	CASSQLGQFYGYTF	TGTGCCAGCAGTCAACTAGGGCAGTTCTATGGCTACACCTTC
NA	TRBV2	TRBD1	TRBJ2-3	16	CASSDLPGQNTDTQYF	TGTGCCAGCAGTGACCTTCCGGGACAGAACACAGATACGCAGTATTTT
few	TRBV24-1	NA	TRBJ1-2	15	CATSDAGSSNYGYTF	TGTGCCACCAGTGATGCAGGGTCTTCTAACTATGGCTACACCTTC
NA	TRBV7-9	TRBD1	TRBJ2-6	17	CASSSWTGNSGANVLTF	TGTGCCAGCAGCTCCTGGACAGGGAACTCTGGGGCCAACGTCCTGACTTTC
NA	TRBV19	NA	TRBJ1-6	13	CASSGRENSPLHF	TGTGCCAGTAGTGGCAGGGAAAATTCACCCCTCCACTTT
NA	TRBV27	TRBD1	TRBJ1-1	15	CASRVFGQGGTEAFF	TGTGCCAGCAGGGTATTCGGACAGGGGGGAACTGAAGCTTTCTTT
NA	TRBV30	TRBD1	TRBJ1-6	14	CARGTGDANSPLHF	TGTGCGAGAGGTACAGGGGACGCCAATTCACCCCTCCACTTT
NA	TRBV19	NA	TRBJ1-5	15	CASRAPGAGNQPQHF	TGTGCCAGTAGGGCCCCAGGGGCTGGCAATCAGCCCCAGCATTTT
NA	TRBV7-8	NA	TRBJ1-1	13	CASSARVFTEAFF	TGTGCCAGCAGCGCCAGGGTTTTTACTGAAGCTTTCTTT
once	TRBV2	TRBD2	TRBJ2-1	17	CASTQPSGGPQDNEQFF	TGTGCCAGCACCCAGCCTAGCGGGGGGCCTCAAGACAATGAGCAGTTCTTC
NA	TRBV10-3	NA	TRBJ1-2	16	CAIKDSEAGDPYGYTF	TGTGCCATCAAGGATTCTGAGGCAGGGGACCCTTATGGCTACACCTTC
NA	TRBV5-5	TRBD2	TRBJ2-3	20	CASSPKGLAGALSSTDTQYF	TGTGCCAGCAGCCCCAAGGGACTAGCGGGGGCCCTATCTAGCACAGATACGCAGTATTTT